The sequence of this T cell receptor (beta chain) was determined in a study of shared T cell receptors in the human thymus. This CDR3 is 16 amino acids long. Germline lookup yields CDR1 LGHNA and CDR2 YNFKEQ. Sequencing used immunoSEQ multiplex PCR; TCRdb keeps in-frame clones, though not all of them. The sample yields under 700,000 clones, around three quarters seen once. These data were likewise used in another study, on human thymus T cells. That report adds: The donor group consisted of healthy Finnish infants who were having corrective surgery for congenital heart defects. It was from resections taken during corrective heart surgery that the thymus tissue came. It looked as if thymic and blood repertoires used V and J genes in a biased way. Thymic repertoires overlap heavily among unrelated individuals, related research has reported.

The sequenced material came from thymocytes. The sequence came from a boy younger than two with a congenital heart defect. The chain uses TRBV4-2 and TRBJ2-5; 11 bases map to TRBD1. The DNA end is more similar to TRBJ2-7, so the J call may be wrong. The CDR3 sequence: CASSQQPGQGGYEQYF. The CDR3, as DNA: TGTGCCAGCAGCCAACAACCGGGACAGGGGGGATACGAGCAGTACTTC.